A single sample is the source of the 17 T cell receptor beta chains below, sequenced in a study of blood T cell repertoires in COVID-19 (TCRdb year 2020). Library preparation employed the immunoSEQ multiplex PCR assay. The immuneACCESS repertoire file appears here via TCRdb, limited to in-frame rearrangements. These files lack a portion of the clones; in checked studies, under half of the deficit traces to unresolved V genes, and the cause of the others is not known. This sample holds approximately 250,000 clones; 85% to 90% were observed only once. The top ten clonotypes cover around 3.6% of the sample. Material: peripheral blood. The receptors here all came from a man between 18 and 29 years old with active or convalescent COVID-19.

The gene calls are TRBV6-1 and TRBJ1-6, with D possibly matching TRBD1 (5 bases). Germline V gene lookup returns CDR1 MNHNS and CDR2 SASEGT. V lost 0 bases and J 8 bases, leaving 8 bases between the germline ends. The CDR3 loop spans 14 amino acids. This CDR3 reads CASSEAGGYSPLHF. The CDR3 DNA reads as TGTGCCAGCAGTGAAGCGGGGGGATATTCACCCCTCCACTTT.

CDR3 region: CASSFEREISYEQYF. CDR3 coding DNA: TGTGCCAGCAGCTTTGAGCGGGAGATATCCTACGAGCAGTACTTC. The V and J genes are TRBV5-6 and TRBJ2-7, with 8 bases matching TRBD2. Germline V gene lookup returns CDR1 SGHDT and CDR2 YYEEEE. This CDR3 is 15 amino acids long. The trim removed 2 bases at V and 1 base at J, leaving 5 bases unmatched. The full variable domain, its missing parts supplied by reference TRBV5-6 and TRBJ2-7, is DAGVTQSPTHLIKTRGQQVTLRCSPKSGHDTVSWYQQALGQGPQFIFQYYEEEERQRGNFPDRFSGHQFPNYSSELNVNALLLGDSALYLCASSFEREISYEQYFGPGTRLTVT.

This clone has only one observation. The chain combines TRBV25-1 with TRBJ2-1, with 12 positions matching TRBD2. Germline V gene sequence: CDR1 MGHDK, CDR2 SYGVNS. Trimming removed 5 bases from V and 6 bases from J; junction bases left unmatched: 8. This CDR3 is built from 16 residues. The CDR3 reads CASSLPGLAGLNEQFF. The CDR3 coding sequence is TGTGCCAGCAGTTTACCGGGACTAGCGGGCCTCAATGAGCAGTTCTTC. The full variable domain, rest sourced from reference TRBV25-1 and TRBJ2-1, is EADIYQTPRYLVIGTGKKITLECSQTMGHDKMYWYQQDPGMELHLIHYSYGVNSTEKGDLSSESTVSRIRTEHFPLTLESARPSHTSQYLCASSLPGLAGLNEQFFGPGTRLTVL.

V and J are TRBV7-3 and TRBJ2-5; 8 bases match TRBD2. Germline CDR1 reads SGHTA; CDR2 reads FQGTGA. The CDR3 is 15 residues long. Unmatched junction bases numbered 7, after V lost 5 bases and J lost 2 bases. The CDR3 DNA is TGTGCCAGCAGCCTAAGCGGGGGTCAACAAGAGACCCAGTACTTC. Amino acid sequence: CASSLSGGQQETQYF.

The V call is TRBV11-2, the J call TRBJ2-2; D may be TRBD2 (6 bases). The germline V gene has CDR1 SGHAT and CDR2 FQNNGV. This CDR3 has 15 amino acids. With 0 bases removed from V and 6 bases from J, the gap between germline ends came to 11 bases. CDR3 sequence reads: CASSLDPGGAGELFF. As DNA, the CDR3 is TGTGCCAGCAGCTTAGACCCTGGAGGGGCCGGGGAGCTGTTTTTT.

This clone was observed a single time. The chain couples TRBV4-3 to TRBJ2-2; possibly TRBD1 for D (5 bases). This CDR3 comprises 17 residues. Germline V gene lookup returns CDR1 LGHNA and CDR2 YSLEER. V gave up 0 bases and J gave up 2 bases, with 13 bases separating them. This CDR3 is CASSQDQRGSNTGELFF. DNA for the CDR3: TGCGCCAGCAGCCAAGATCAAAGGGGCTCAAACACCGGGGAGCTGTTTTTT.

V usage is TRBV28 and J usage is TRBJ2-1; the D is unclear. Germline V gives CDR1 MDHEN, CDR2 SYDVKM. V lost 3 bases and J 3 bases, leaving 12 bases between the germline ends. The CDR3 has 15 residues. The CDR3 bases are TGTGCCAGCAGTTTGGAGAGGCCATTCTACAATGAGCAGTTCTTC. Translated: CASSLERPFYNEQFF. The whole variable domain, remainder taken from reference TRBV28 and TRBJ2-1, is DVKVTQSSRYLVKRTGEKVFLECVQDMDHENMFWYRQDPGLGLRLIYFSYDVKMKEKGDIPEGYSVSREKKERFSLILESASTNQTSMYLCASSLERPFYNEQFFGPGTRLTVL.

The chain joins TRBV4-1 to TRBJ2-1; 7 bases agree with TRBD1. This CDR3 region has 16 residues. With 3 bases clipped from V and 4 bases from J, the junction kept 9 bases outside the gene matches. CDR1 and CDR2 (germline): MGHRA, YSYEKL. The CDR3 here is CASSQEFGTVYNEQFF. DNA of the CDR3: TGCGCCAGCAGCCAGGAATTCGGGACAGTTTACAATGAGCAGTTCTTC.

The rearrangement links TRBV27 to TRBJ2-3, with D hard to call. The CDR3 has 15 residues. The V end was cut by 0 bases, the J end by 4 bases, with 11 bases between. In germline, CDR1 is MNHEY, CDR2 SMNVEV (reference sequence). The CDR3 reads CASSLSSPPADTQYF. DNA for the CDR3: TGTGCCAGCAGTTTATCCTCACCCCCGGCAGATACGCAGTATTTT.

On this clone: An end of the junction differs from the germline gene, which may be a read error. The J gene is TRBJ2-5, the V gene TRBV3-1 (or the pseudogene TRBV3-2), with D tentatively TRBD1 or TRBD2 (6 bases each). This CDR3 region has 13 residues. Germline assignment: CDR1 LGHDT and CDR2 YNNKEL (reference sequence). Here the CDR3 reads CASRQGGGETQYF. CDR3 bases: TGTGCCAGCAGACAAGGAGGGGGAGAGACCCAGTACTTC.

The rearrangement uses TRBV19 and TRBJ1-1, with D perhaps TRBD1 (6 bases). Germline lookup yields CDR1 LNHDA and CDR2 SQIVND (reference sequence). Trimming took 4 bases from V and 6 from J, leaving 9 bases between them. The CDR3 consists of 12 residues. CDR3 sequence: CASSRPGAEAFF. CDR3 sequence (DNA): TGTGCCAGTAGTAGACCAGGGGCTGAAGCTTTCTTT.

The rearrangement joins TRBV7-6 to TRBJ1-4; a weak D match, TRBD1 (6 bases). Germline V gene lookup returns CDR1 SGHVS and CDR2 FNYEAQ. Between the trimmed V and J ends, which lost 5 bases and 5 bases, there was a span of 12 bases. The CDR3 is made up of 14 amino acids. This CDR3 is CASSLGGGNEKLFF. CDR3 coding DNA: TGTGCCAGCAGCCTAGGGGGGGGCAATGAAAAACTGTTTTTT.

The rearrangement uses TRBV27 and TRBJ2-7; 7 bases agree with TRBD1. With V trimmed by 10 bases and J by 0 bases, 6 bases remained unmatched. CDR1 MNHEY and CDR2 SMNVEV come from the germline V gene (reference sequence). CDR3 length equals 13 residues. The CDR3 loop reads CATSGDSSYEQYF. The CDR3 DNA reads TGTGCCACCTCAGGGGACAGCTCCTACGAGCAGTACTTC.

The chain couples TRBV14 to TRBJ1-4, with D possibly matching TRBD1 (6 bases). Per germline, CDR1 SGHDN and CDR2 FVKESK. V gave up 3 bases and J gave up 10 bases, with 18 bases separating them. The CDR3 extends over 15 amino acids. CDR3 nucleotide sequence: TGTGCCAGCAGCCAGGATACAGGGTTGAGAGGAAAACTGTTTTTT. This encodes CASSQDTGLRGKLFF.

The CDR3 spells CATGGGLDYGYTF. CDR3 sequence (DNA): TGTGCCACCGGAGGGGGCTTGGACTATGGCTACACCTTC. The chain uses TRBV10-3 and TRBJ1-2; 7 positions agree with TRBD1. V was clipped by 10 bases and J by 3 bases; unmatched bases: 8. The length of the CDR3 is 13 residues. Germline assignment: CDR1 ENHRY and CDR2 SYGVKD.

The V call is TRBV5-4, the J call TRBJ2-3; no clear D. The V end lost 4 bases, the J end lost 4 bases, and 7 bases lay between the germline ends. The CDR3 sequence is 12 residues long. Germline V CDR1 and CDR2: SGHNT, YYREEE (reference sequence). The CDR3: CASSPTPDTQYF. CDR3 nucleotides: TGTGCCAGCAGCCCCACTCCAGATACGCAGTATTTT.

The rearrangement joins TRBV7-2 to TRBJ2-5, with TRBD2 matching 8 bases. The CDR3 has 15 amino acids. Trimming cost V 1 base and J 5 bases; bases outside gene matches: 6. Germline CDR1 and CDR2: SGHTA and FQGNSA. The DNA of the CDR3 is TGTGCCAGCAGCTTAGTCCGGGGGGGTGGTGAGACCCAGTACTTC. Its translation is CASSLVRGGGETQYF.